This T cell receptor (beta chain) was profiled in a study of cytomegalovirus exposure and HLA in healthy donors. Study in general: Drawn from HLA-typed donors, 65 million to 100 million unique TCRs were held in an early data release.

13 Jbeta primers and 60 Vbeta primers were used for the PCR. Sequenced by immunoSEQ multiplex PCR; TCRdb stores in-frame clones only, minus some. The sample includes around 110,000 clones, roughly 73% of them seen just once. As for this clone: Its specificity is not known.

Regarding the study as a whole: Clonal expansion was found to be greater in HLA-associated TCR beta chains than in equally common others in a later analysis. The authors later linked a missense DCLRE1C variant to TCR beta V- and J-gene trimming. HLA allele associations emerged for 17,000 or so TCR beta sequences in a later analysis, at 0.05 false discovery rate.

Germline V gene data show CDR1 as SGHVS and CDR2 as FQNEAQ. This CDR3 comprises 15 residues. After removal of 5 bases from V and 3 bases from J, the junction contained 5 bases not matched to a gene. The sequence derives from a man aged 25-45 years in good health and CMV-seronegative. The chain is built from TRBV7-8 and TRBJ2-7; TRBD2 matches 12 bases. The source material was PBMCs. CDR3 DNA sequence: TGTGCCAGCAGCGTGAGGACTAGCGGGGACTACGAGCAGTACTTC. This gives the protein CASSVRTSGDYEQYF. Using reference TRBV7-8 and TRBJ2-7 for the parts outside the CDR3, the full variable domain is GAGVSQSPRYKVAKRGQDVALRCDPISGHVSLFWYQQALGQGPEFLTYFQNEAQLDKSGLPSDRFFAERPEGSVSTLKIQRTQQEDSAVYLCASSVRTSGDYEQYFGPGTRLTVT.